Below, 14 T cell receptor beta chains from the same sample are listed, as sequenced in a study of T cells after yellow fever vaccination. One entry per CDR3 protein, called by TCRdb with MiXCR from the 5' RACE reads. The data contain hundreds of thousands of distinct CDR3 sequences, approximately 10% of them singletons. Sequenced here: PBMCs, sampled on the day of the first yellow fever vaccination. Receptor source: a man aged 18 to 29 who received the YFV17D yellow fever vaccine.

This clonotype was seen only a few times. The chain joins TRBV20-1 to TRBJ2-1; 7 bases are shared with TRBD1. V lost 6 bases, J lost 2 bases, and 7 bases stayed unmatched. The germline V gene encodes CDR1 DFQATT and CDR2 SNEGSKA (reference sequence). The CDR3 spans 14 residues. The CDR3 sequence: CSAEQGPTYNEQFF. DNA of the CDR3: TGCAGTGCGGAACAGGGGCCCACCTACAATGAGCAGTTCTTC.

The genes are TRBV7-9 and TRBJ1-4; possibly TRBD1 for D (6 bases). Per germline, CDR1 SEHNR and CDR2 FQNEAQ (reference sequence). Trimming removed 5 bases from V and 7 bases from J, with 14 bases in between. The CDR3 runs 14 residues. The CDR3 is CASSRDRSGEKLFF. As DNA, the CDR3 is TGTGCCAGCAGCCGCGACAGGTCGGGTGAAAAACTGTTTTTT.

This clonotype was counted many times. This chain links TRBV20-1 with TRBJ2-5; TRBD2 agrees at 9 bases. This CDR3 comprises 15 residues. Germline CDR1 and CDR2: DFQATT and SNEGSKA (reference sequence). Trimming cost V 3 bases and J 4 bases; bases outside gene matches: 9. CDR3 protein: CSASDFSRGGETQYF. DNA of the CDR3: TGCAGTGCTAGCGATTTTTCGCGGGGGGGAGAGACCCAGTACTTC.

V gene TRBV20-1 combines with J gene TRBJ1-5, with a tentative D call TRBD1 (6 bases). Germline lookup yields CDR1 DFQATT and CDR2 SNEGSKA (reference sequence). The CDR3 has 15 amino acids. The CDR3 spells CSAGHRGPSNQPQHF. The CDR3 coding sequence is TGCAGCGCAGGTCACCGGGGGCCGAGCAATCAGCCCCAGCATTTT.

This sequence joins TRBV4-3 and TRBJ2-7; the D call may be TRBD1 or TRBD2 (5 bases each). The V end lost 1 base, the J end lost 4 bases, and 17 bases lay between the germline ends. Germline loops: CDR1 LGHNA, CDR2 YSLEER. The CDR3 length is 16 residues. CDR3 sequence reads: CASSQVTGTQMYEQYF. CDR3 DNA: TGCGCCAGCAGCCAAGTCACCGGGACCCAAATGTACGAGCAGTACTTC.

The CDR3 spells CSVEDGGSSTDTQYF. The CDR3 nucleotides read TGCAGCGTTGAAGACGGGGGGAGTAGCACAGATACGCAGTATTTT. The chain has TRBV29-1 and TRBJ2-3; 7 nucleotides agree with TRBD2. Germline V gives CDR1 SQVTM, CDR2 ANQGSEA. Trimming took 0 bases from V and 0 from J; bases not matched to a gene: 3. The CDR3 runs to 15 residues.

This clonotype was detected only a few times. The V call is TRBV18, the J call TRBJ2-3, with D perhaps matching TRBD2 (7 bases). The CDR3 is 16 amino acids. Germline V CDR1 and CDR2: KGHSH, LQKENI. With 3 bases removed from V and 5 bases from J, the gap between germline ends came to 18 bases. The CDR3 here is CASSPSGRGPQDTQYF. The CDR3, as DNA: TGTGCCAGCTCACCGTCGGGGCGGGGGCCTCAAGATACGCAGTATTTT.

The table lists this clonotype with many counts. The chain carries TRBV7-2 and TRBJ2-2, with 9 nucleotides matching TRBD1. This CDR3 is 15 amino acids long. The germline V gene has CDR1 SGHTA and CDR2 FQGNSA. Germline trimming cut 7 bases from V and 3 bases from J; bases unmatched to any gene: 6. Written as DNA, the CDR3 is TGTGCCAGCACCCTGACAGGGGGTTACACCGGGGAGCTGTTTTTT. Its translation is CASTLTGGYTGELFF. The full variable domain, in which reference TRBV7-2 and TRBJ2-2 provide the parts outside the CDR3, is GAGVSQSPSNKVTEKGKDVELRCDPISGHTALYWYRQSLGQGLEFLIYFQGNSAPDKSGLPSDRFSAERTGGSVSTLTIQRTQQEDSAVYLCASTLTGGYTGELFFGEGSRLTVL.

The CDR3 DNA reads as TGTGCCAGCCATCCGCGCGCGGGGGGCTTACATGAGCAGTTCTTC. This sequence encodes CASHPRAGGLHEQFF. The chain is built from TRBV6-1 and TRBJ2-1, with 8 bases identical to TRBD2. Germline V gene data show CDR1 as MNHNS and CDR2 as SASEGT. J gave up 8 bases and V 8 bases, and 14 bases lay outside the gene matches. CDR3 length equals 15 residues.

Only a few counts were recorded for this clonotype. J is TRBJ1-6 and V is TRBV13; D is unclear. V was clipped by 6 bases and J by 8 bases, with 20 bases between them. Germline-derived CDR1 and CDR2 are PRHDT and FYEKMQ (reference sequence). The CDR3 runs 16 residues. The CDR3: CASSFRPGLKDSPLHF. The CDR3 DNA is TGTGCCAGCAGTTTTCGTCCTGGGCTTAAGGATTCACCCCTCCACTTT.

This sequence joins TRBV20-1 and TRBJ2-1; TRBD2 matches at 12 bases. V shed 0 bases, J shed 5 bases, and the junction held 5 bases outside the gene matches. CDR3 length: 16 residues. CDR1 is DFQATT and CDR2 is SNEGSKA in the germline V gene (reference sequence). CDR3 bases: TGCAGTGCTAGAGATCCTAGCGGGGGGGCTAACAATGAGCAGTTCTTC. Translation gives CSARDPSGGANNEQFF.

The J gene is TRBJ1-6, the V gene TRBV5-5; no clear D. Trimming took 7 bases from V and 9 from J, leaving 11 bases between them. CDR1 SGHKS and CDR2 YYEKEE come from the germline V gene (reference sequence). The CDR3 covers 12 residues. The CDR3 DNA follows: TGTGCCAGCCAGCCAGCGGGTTCACCCCTCCACTTT. Translated, it gives CASQPAGSPLHF.

The genes are TRBV12-3 or TRBV12-4 and TRBJ2-3; 9 bases fit TRBD2. The CDR3 extends over 17 amino acids. The V segment lost 4 bases and the J segment 4 bases; nucleotides outside the gene matches: 12. DNA for the CDR3: TGTGCCAGCAGTTCCCATGGACTAGCGCCCCGGCCAGATACGCAGTATTTT. It codes for CASSSHGLAPRPDTQYF.

This chain joins TRBV28 and TRBJ2-2, with a tentative D call TRBD1 (5 bases). The CDR3 totals 16 residues. V lost 6 bases and J lost 5, with 19 bases in between. Germline CDR1 reads MDHEN; CDR2 reads SYDVKM. As DNA, the CDR3 is TGTGCCAGCAGCCCAAGTGCAGGGCGTGGGACCGGGGAGCTGTTTTTT. It specifies CASSPSAGRGTGELFF.